The next 25 T cell receptor beta chains were all read from a single sample in a study of T cells in Graves' hyperthyroidism and ophthalmopathy. Researchers amplified the TCR beta CDR3 regions from RNA transcripts. HTBI primers were used for first-round RT-PCR of the TCR CDR3. TCRdb reprocessed the multiplex PCR reads via MiXCR and lists one record per CDR3 protein. The repertoire holds 550,000 to 600,000 distinct CDR3 sequences, with over 12% as singletons. Material for sequencing was blood. All receptors derive from a woman between 18 and 29 years old with Graves' ophthalmopathy.

This clonotype was seen many times. V and J are TRBV30 and TRBJ1-2; D remains ambiguous. Per the germline V gene, CDR1 is GTSNPN and CDR2 is SVGIG (reference sequence). CDR3 length equals 13 residues. V shed 0 bases and J shed 4 bases, with 9 bases lying between them. In DNA form, the CDR3 reads TGTGCCTGGAGTGTACGAGGCACCTATGGCTACACCTTC. Encoded protein: CAWSVRGTYGYTF.

V and J are TRBV29-1 and TRBJ1-5; D is uncertain. Germline V gene sequence: CDR1 SQVTM, CDR2 ANQGSEA. The V gene lost 4 bases and the J gene lost 3 bases, with 13 bases spanning the gap. This CDR3 region has 14 residues. The CDR3 DNA reads as TGCAGCGTTGTGTGGGGAGCCGCCAATCAGCCCCAGCATTTT. Its protein product is CSVVWGAANQPQHF.

This clonotype was seen a few times. The chain joins TRBV9 to TRBJ2-3; the D gene is possibly TRBD2 (5 bases). V lost 0 bases to trimming and J lost 4 bases, with 18 bases between them. The CDR3 is made up of 17 amino acids. Per germline, CDR1 SGDLS and CDR2 YYNGEE. The CDR3 is CASSVGSSPPGADTQYF. In DNA, the CDR3 is TGTGCCAGCAGCGTAGGCTCTAGCCCACCTGGTGCAGATACGCAGTATTTT. Combining the CDR3 with reference TRBV9 and TRBJ2-3 gives the whole variable domain DSGVTQTPKHLITATGQRVTLRCSPRSGDLSVYWYQQSLDQGLQFLIQYYNGEERAKGNILERFSAQQFPDLHSELNLSSLELGDSALYFCASSVGSSPPGADTQYFGPGTRLTVL.

The V call is TRBV7-2, the J call TRBJ2-2; either TRBD1 or TRBD2 may supply D (7 bases each). The length of the CDR3 is 14 residues. From germline, CDR1 is SGHTA and CDR2 FQGNSA. Trimming cost V 3 bases and J 7 bases, with 12 bases left between them. The CDR3: CASSFQGEGGELFF. The CDR3 DNA reads as TGTGCCAGCAGCTTTCAGGGGGAGGGCGGGGAGCTGTTTTTT.

This clonotype was seen ten or more times. The J gene is TRBJ2-1, the V gene TRBV6-2 or TRBV6-3; TRBD2 matches 10 bases. CDR1 and CDR2 from the germline V gene are MNHEY and SVGEGT. V was pared by 7 bases and J by 7 bases, with 7 bases of the junction left unmatched. CDR3 length: 14 amino acids. The CDR3 region is CASTHLAGANEQFF. The CDR3, as DNA: TGTGCCAGCACCCATCTAGCGGGAGCTAATGAGCAGTTCTTC.

The sample holds many counts of this clonotype. The gene calls are TRBV20-1 and TRBJ2-7; maybe TRBD2 (6 bases). The V end was cut by 5 bases, the J end by 6 bases, with 20 bases between. Germline V CDR1 and CDR2: DFQATT, SNEGSKA (reference sequence). This CDR3 spans 14 amino acids. CDR3 DNA: TGCAGTGCTCCCCCGAGACTAGGCCCCTCCGAGCAGTACTTC. The encoded protein is CSAPPRLGPSEQYF.

Turning to this clonotype: A read error is possible here, since a much larger clone lies one base away. This chain joins TRBV20-1 and TRBJ2-7; D is perhaps TRBD2 (5 bases). V was clipped by 2 bases and J by 2 bases, with 10 bases between them. Germline-derived CDR1 and CDR2 are DFQATT and SNEGSKA (reference sequence). This CDR3 has 13 amino acids. The chain's CDR3 is CSARISETYEQYF. Written as DNA, the CDR3 is TGCAGTGCTAGAATTAGCGAGACCTACGAGCAGTACTTC.

This clonotype was observed a handful of times. V and J are TRBV5-6 and TRBJ2-1; D not certain. V was shortened by 0 bases and J by 3 bases, with 10 bases between the two germline ends. The CDR3 is made up of 15 amino acids. Looked up from germline, CDR1 is SGHDT and CDR2 is YYEEEE. The CDR3 region has the DNA TGTGCCAGCAGCTTGGAACTAATAAGCTACAATGAGCAGTTCTTC. Protein sequence: CASSLELISYNEQFF.

This clonotype was observed at least ten times. The chain joins TRBV7-2 to TRBJ2-5; unclear D gene. V dropped 4 bases and J dropped 5 bases, with 8 bases sitting between them. CDR1 is SGHTA, CDR2 FQGNSA, per germline. The CDR3 contains 12 residues. The CDR3 protein is CASSSQEETQYF. DNA of the CDR3: TGTGCCAGCAGCTCACAAGAGGAGACCCAGTACTTC. Combining the CDR3 with reference TRBV7-2 and TRBJ2-5 gives the whole variable domain GAGVSQSPSNKVTEKGKDVELRCDPISGHTALYWYRQSLGQGLEFLIYFQGNSAPDKSGLPSDRFSAERTGGSVSTLTIQRTQQEDSAVYLCASSSQEETQYFGPGTRLLVL.

A few counts support this clonotype. This chain joins TRBV20-1 and TRBJ2-2; the D gene is possibly TRBD1 (6 bases). V was cut by 0 bases and J by 4 bases, with 18 bases left in between. There are 17 residues in the CDR3. Looked up from germline, CDR1 is DFQATT and CDR2 is SNEGSKA (reference sequence). The CDR3 DNA reads TGCAGTGCTAGAGATCGGTGGGGCAGGGGTCGCACCGGGGAGCTGTTTTTT. This sequence encodes CSARDRWGRGRTGELFF.

This clonotype has ten or more counts. The V gene is TRBV30, the J gene TRBJ1-5; the D is unclear. Per the germline V gene, CDR1 is GTSNPN and CDR2 is SVGIG (reference sequence). CDR3 size: 13 residues. V was trimmed by 0 bases and J by 7 bases, leaving 10 bases between them. The CDR3 sequence: CAWSVSDEQPQHF. The DNA for the CDR3 is TGTGCCTGGAGTGTATCCGATGAACAGCCCCAGCATTTT.

This chain joins TRBV6-1 and TRBJ2-5; D possibly uses TRBD1 or TRBD2 (6 bases each). Trimming removed 1 base from V and 3 bases from J, with 21 bases in between. The CDR3 has 18 amino acids. In germline, CDR1 is MNHNS, CDR2 SASEGT. CDR3 loop: CASSEGGAYYRWEETQYF. Here the CDR3 DNA reads TGTGCCAGCAGTGAAGGGGGGGCTTACTACCGCTGGGAAGAGACCCAGTACTTC.

This chain uses TRBV4-1 with TRBJ2-4, with TRBD2 matching 9 bases. V shed 1 base, J shed 6 bases, and the junction held 10 bases outside the gene matches. Germline values: CDR1 MGHRA, CDR2 YSYEKL. This CDR3 comprises 17 residues. The CDR3 region has the DNA TGCGCCAGCAGCCAAGGTTCGGGACTAGCTAGTGCAAACATTCAGTACTTC. Amino acids: CASSQGSGLASANIQYF.

The rearrangement joins TRBV5-5 to TRBJ2-1; 9 nucleotides line up with TRBD2. The CDR3 is 16 residues long. Germline lookup yields CDR1 SGHKS and CDR2 YYEKEE (reference sequence). Unmatched junction bases numbered 1, after V lost 0 bases and J lost 0 bases. The CDR3 region has the DNA TGTGCCAGCAGCTTGGGACTAGCGGCCTCCTACAATGAGCAGTTCTTC. Protein product: CASSLGLAASYNEQFF. The full variable domain, in which reference TRBV5-5 and TRBJ2-1 provide the parts outside the CDR3, is DAGVTQSPTHLIKTRGQQVTLRCSPISGHKSVSWYQQVLGQGPQFIFQYYEKEERGRGNFPDRFSARQFPNYSSELNVNALLLGDSALYLCASSLGLAASYNEQFFGPGTRLTVL.

At least ten counts were recorded for this clonotype. The chain uses TRBV11-2 and TRBJ2-7; D is undetermined. This CDR3 has 13 amino acids. Germline loops: CDR1 SGHAT, CDR2 FQNNGV. Trimming removed 1 base from V and 3 bases from J, with 7 bases in between. The CDR3 is CASSLGQHYEQYF. As DNA, the CDR3 is TGTGCCAGCAGCTTAGGGCAGCACTACGAGCAGTACTTC.

This clonotype was picked up many times. The CDR3 nucleotides are TGTGCCAGCAGTTTCGCGGGACAGACCTACGAGCAGTACTTC. It translates to CASSFAGQTYEQYF. The rearrangement uses TRBV28 and TRBJ2-7; D is perhaps TRBD1 (7 bases). This CDR3 has 14 residues. The V end was cut by 3 bases, the J end by 2 bases, with 11 bases between. CDR1 and CDR2 (germline): MDHEN, SYDVKM.

Only a few counts were recorded for this clonotype. The CDR3 reads CASSPGALSGNTIYF. The CDR3 DNA follows: TGTGCCAGCAGTCCTGGGGCGCTTTCTGGAAACACCATATATTTT. The rearrangement joins TRBV12-3 or TRBV12-4 to TRBJ1-3; weak D call: TRBD1 (5 bases). With 5 bases removed from V and 1 base from J, the gap between germline ends came to 12 bases. The CDR3 has 15 residues.

This clonotype has a handful of counts. The rearrangement links TRBV24-1 to TRBJ2-2; TRBD1 matches 7 bases. Germline V gene data show CDR1 as KGHDR and CDR2 as SFDVKD. V lost 1 base, J lost 6 bases, and 7 bases stayed unmatched. This CDR3 is built from 16 residues. CDR3 coding DNA: TGTGCCACCAGTGATTTCCGACAGGGTGGAGCCGGGGAGCTGTTTTTT. Translated, it gives CATSDFRQGGAGELFF.

This clonotype was observed at least ten times. The V gene is TRBV30, the J gene TRBJ2-1; the match to TRBD2 covers 10 bases. Germline trimming cut 0 bases from V and 8 bases from J; bases unmatched to any gene: 7. The CDR3 totals 15 residues. Germline values: CDR1 GTSNPN, CDR2 SVGIG (reference sequence). In DNA, the CDR3 is TGTGCCTGGAGTGTTTCGAGGCTAGCGGGAGATGAGCAGTTCTTC. It encodes CAWSVSRLAGDEQFF.

This clonotype has at least ten counts. The chain employs TRBV29-1 and TRBJ2-5, with no clear D. Germline V gives CDR1 SQVTM, CDR2 ANQGSEA. Trimming pared 7 bases from V and 2 bases from J, leaving 14 bases between. This CDR3 has 13 amino acids. The CDR3 coding sequence is TGCAGCGCCGAGAAGGGAAGTCAAGAGACCCAGTACTTC. It yields the protein CSAEKGSQETQYF.

In this sample, this clonotype turned up many times. J is TRBJ2-5 and V is TRBV20-1, with 9 nucleotides matching TRBD2. This CDR3 is 15 amino acids long. The junction had 8 bases not matched to a gene; V was cut back by 2 bases and J by 4 bases. Germline lookup yields CDR1 DFQATT and CDR2 SNEGSKA (reference sequence). The CDR3 coding sequence is TGCAGTGCTAGAATACCCGGGACTAGCCGAGAGACCCAGTACTTC. Encoded protein: CSARIPGTSRETQYF.

The J gene is TRBJ2-7, the V gene TRBV18; 8 bases fit TRBD2. V was clipped by 3 bases and J by 7 bases; unmatched bases: 11. Germline V gene data show CDR1 as KGHSH and CDR2 as LQKENI. The CDR3 has 15 residues. The CDR3 bases are TGTGCCAGCTCACCCAGGACACCGGGGGGGGAGGAGCAGTACTTC. It is translated as CASSPRTPGGEEQYF.

The V and J genes are TRBV27 and TRBJ1-2; weak D call: TRBD1 (6 bases). CDR1 is MNHEY and CDR2 is SMNVEV in the germline V gene (reference sequence). Trimming stripped 2 bases from V and 4 bases from J, with 11 bases between. The CDR3 is 14 residues long. The CDR3 reads CASSLTGAAYGYTF. The CDR3 DNA follows: TGTGCCAGCAGTTTAACGGGGGCCGCCTATGGCTACACCTTC.

The V gene is TRBV28, the J gene TRBJ2-7; 15 positions match TRBD2. The germline V gene has CDR1 MDHEN and CDR2 SYDVKM. The CDR3 has 16 amino acids. V shed 5 bases and J 7 bases; nucleotides not matched to a gene: 9. Here the CDR3 reads CASSTWTSGRVGEQYF. The CDR3 coding sequence is TGTGCCAGCAGTACATGGACTAGCGGGAGGGTTGGGGAGCAGTACTTC.

The V and J genes are TRBV20-1 and TRBJ1-2; D perhaps matches TRBD1 (5 bases). CDR1 DFQATT and CDR2 SNEGSKA come from the germline V gene (reference sequence). Between the trimmed V and J ends, which lost 6 bases and 3 bases, there was a span of 14 bases. This CDR3 is built from 13 residues. CDR3 bases: TGCAGTGCGACGGGGGGGAGAGACTATGGCTACACCTTC. Its protein product is CSATGGRDYGYTF.